The T cell receptor beta chain described here comes from a study of T cell responses to AZD1222 COVID-19 vaccine. In the case of this clone: No antigen is known for it.

The CDR3 totals 18 residues. The germline V and J ends were trimmed by 1 base and 4 bases, with 20 bases remaining between them. CDR1 and CDR2 from the germline V gene are LNHDA and SQIVND (reference sequence). General study results and limits: Donors were chiefly white British, with a greater number of females, and clonal diversity was perhaps underestimated.

Assay used: immunoSEQ multiplex PCR; TCRdb lists only in-frame clones, some missing. This sample yields 110,000 to 150,000 clones, of which just over 90% are seen a single time; 9.1% belongs to the top ten. The sequence was obtained from an adult in good health. This specimen consisted of peripheral blood, obtained on day 0 of AZD1222 vaccination. This chain connects TRBV19 to TRBJ1-5; D gene unclear. The CDR3 coding sequence is TGTGCCAGTAGTATAGCAGGAGTGCAGTTTGGGCCTAATCAGCCCCAGCATTTT. This gives the protein CASSIAGVQFGPNQPQHF.